This TCR beta chain was captured by sequencing in a study of blood T cell repertoires in COVID-19. Whole-study context: Samples of COVID-19 (acute and convalescent) were obtained from the United States, Italy and Spain. PBMCs, B-cell-depleted T cells, or T cells provided the cDNA or gDNA that made up the material.

In the source study's methods: How many nucleated cells were present was estimated from reference gene primer amplification. Here immunoSEQ multiplex PCR was the method, and the copy in TCRdb shows in-frame clones only, minus some. V and J calls plus clone size are reproduced from that table; the DNA served to infer D and trimming. Of a few hundred thousand clones listed, roughly nine tenths are singletons. V was pared by 4 bases and J by 4 bases, with 13 bases between. This CDR3 region has 14 residues. The germline gives CDR1 ENHRY, CDR2 SYGVKD. The sequenced sample was PBMCs or T cells enriched from blood (not recorded which). The chain employs TRBV10-3 and TRBJ1-2; D call uncertain. This clonotype was obtained from a woman aged 30 to 39 who had recovered from COVID-19. The CDR3 spells CAISVGLSGYGYTF. In DNA, the CDR3 is TGTGCCATCAGTGTGGGCTTGTCCGGCTATGGCTACACCTTC.